Shown below are 29 T cell receptor beta chains from a single sample sequenced in a study of T cells in Graves' hyperthyroidism and ophthalmopathy. TCR beta CDR3 region amplification was performed from RNA transcripts. RT-PCR in the first round (using the HTBI primer set) targeted the TCR CDR3. MiXCR, run by TCRdb on the multiplex PCR reads, gives a single entry per CDR3 protein. Here the sample spans hundreds of thousands of distinct CDR3 sequences, 25% to 30% being singletons. What was sequenced was blood. Receptor source: a middle-aged man with Graves' hyperthyroidism that later progressed to Graves' ophthalmopathy.

The chain joins TRBV12-3 or TRBV12-4 to TRBJ2-3; TRBD2 matches 14 bases. Trimming at V came to 5 bases and at J to 7 bases, leaving 8 bases not matched to a gene. This CDR3 has 16 residues. Written as DNA, the CDR3 is TGTGCCAGCAGTAAGGGGACTAGCGGGAGTATCTATACGCAGTATTTT. It codes for CASSKGTSGSIYTQYF.

This clonotype was seen ten or more times. At one end, the junction sequence differs from germline, possibly due to a read error. CDR3: CASSLGSNSGADVLTF. The CDR3 DNA sequence: TGCGCCAGCAGCTTGGGGAGTAACTCTGGGGCCGACGTCCTGACTTTC. The chain uses TRBV5-1 and TRBJ2-6; D may be TRBD1 (5 bases). This CDR3 has 16 amino acids. Germline CDR1 and CDR2: SGHRS and YFSETQ.

This clonotype was seen many times. The chain joins TRBV12-3 or TRBV12-4 to TRBJ2-5; D unresolved. The CDR3 is 16 residues long. Trimming removed 5 bases from V and 4 bases from J, with 20 bases in between. CDR3 sequence reads: CASSPRGRSGSETQYF. CDR3 in DNA: TGTGCCAGCAGTCCCCGTGGTAGATCGGGCTCAGAGACCCAGTACTTC.

Many counts were recorded for this clonotype. The chain uses TRBV5-1 and TRBJ2-2; no clear D gene. Germline-derived CDR1 and CDR2 are SGHRS and YFSETQ. V lost 0 bases, J lost 4 bases, and 4 bases lay in between. The CDR3 spans 13 residues. CDR3 in amino acids: CASSLVVTGELFF. The CDR3 region has the DNA TGCGCCAGCAGCTTGGTAGTCACCGGGGAGCTGTTTTTT.

This clonotype was detected ten times or more. This chain connects TRBV6-5 to TRBJ2-7; D not resolved. Trimming removed 5 bases from V and 2 bases from J, with 10 bases in between. Germline CDR1 MNHEY, CDR2 SVGAGI. There are 13 residues in the CDR3. The CDR3 reads CASSPYPTYEQYF. In DNA form, the CDR3 reads TGTGCCAGCAGTCCGTACCCGACCTACGAGCAGTACTTC.

V usage is TRBV6-1 and J usage is TRBJ1-2; 8 bases match TRBD1. Germline lookup yields CDR1 MNHNS and CDR2 SASEGT. This CDR3 comprises 15 residues. V lost 6 bases and J lost 2; bases outside the gene matches: 8. The CDR3, as DNA: TGTGCCAGCAGCCCCGGACAGGGAGCGAACTATGGCTACACCTTC. It specifies CASSPGQGANYGYTF.

Ten or more counts support this clonotype. The V and J genes are TRBV2 and TRBJ1-2; TRBD1 agrees at 7 bases. J was trimmed by 4 bases and V by 5 bases; bases with no gene match: 10. Germline V gene sequence: CDR1 SNHLY, CDR2 FYNNEI. The CDR3 has 15 residues. CDR3 sequence (DNA): TGTGCCAGCAGTCTAGGACAGGAGGGGGTCTATGGCTACACCTTC. Translation: CASSLGQEGVYGYTF.

At least ten counts were recorded for this clonotype. V is TRBV24-1 and J is TRBJ2-2; a weak D match, TRBD1 (6 bases). Between the trimmed V and J ends, which lost 3 bases and 2 bases, there was a span of 9 bases. The CDR3 is 15 residues long. The germline gives CDR1 KGHDR, CDR2 SFDVKD. In DNA form, the CDR3 reads TGTGCCACCAGTGATAAGACAGGAAACACCGGGGAGCTGTTTTTT. Encoded protein: CATSDKTGNTGELFF.

This clonotype was seen just once. The chain employs TRBV11-2 and TRBJ2-2; D possibly uses TRBD1 or TRBD2 (5 bases each). Per germline, CDR1 SGHAT and CDR2 FQNNGV. The CDR3 is made up of 16 amino acids. V lost 3 bases to trimming and J lost 0 bases, with 11 bases between them. CDR3 loop: CASSFPGTANTGELFF. The CDR3 region has the DNA TGTGCCAGCAGCTTCCCCGGGACCGCGAACACCGGGGAGCTGTTTTTT.

The sample holds many counts of this clonotype. The rearrangement links TRBV19 to TRBJ1-5; D gene unclear. Germline V CDR1 and CDR2: LNHDA, SQIVND (reference sequence). The CDR3 totals 14 residues. V was clipped by 0 bases and J by 7 bases, with 10 bases between them. CDR3: CASSIEGLGQPQHF. The CDR3 nucleotides are TGTGCCAGTAGTATAGAGGGGTTAGGCCAGCCCCAGCATTTT.

This clonotype was counted ten times or more. The chain employs TRBV24-1 and TRBJ2-2; possibly TRBD2 for D (6 bases). Germline V gene sequence: CDR1 KGHDR, CDR2 SFDVKD. V lost 10 bases and J lost 4, with 9 bases in between. This CDR3 is built from 12 residues. The CDR3 loop reads CATDGSTGELFF. CDR3 bases: TGTGCCACAGACGGGAGCACCGGGGAGCTGTTTTTT.

Ten or more counts support this clonotype. V gene TRBV10-3 combines with J gene TRBJ1-2; the match to TRBD1 covers 9 bases. With V trimmed by 2 bases and J by 0 bases, 4 bases remained unmatched. Looked up from germline, CDR1 is ENHRY and CDR2 is SYGVKD. This CDR3 spans 16 amino acids. The CDR3 coding sequence is TGTGCCATCAGTGAGGCGGGACAGGGAGCTAACTATGGCTACACCTTC. Its translation: CAISEAGQGANYGYTF.

The sample holds many counts of this clonotype. The chain employs TRBV29-1 and TRBJ1-2, with a tentative D call TRBD1 (6 bases). This CDR3 is built from 13 residues. V lost 3 bases and J lost 7, with 15 bases in between. Germline CDR1 is SQVTM and CDR2 is ANQGSEA. The CDR3 spells CSVEDSQRGGYTF. CDR3 nucleotide sequence: TGCAGCGTTGAGGACAGCCAACGAGGTGGCTACACCTTC.

In this sample, this clonotype turned up many times. V gene TRBV10-3 combines with J gene TRBJ2-2, with D perhaps TRBD1 (5 bases). CDR1 ENHRY and CDR2 SYGVKD come from the germline V gene. Between the trimmed V and J ends, which lost 3 bases and 5 bases, there was a span of 10 bases. This CDR3 contains 14 residues. The CDR3 coding sequence is TGTGCCATCAGTGACAGGGATTGGACCGGGGAGCTGTTTTTT. Amino acids: CAISDRDWTGELFF.

This clonotype was counted at least ten times. This rearrangement joins TRBV20-1 to TRBJ1-2; 9 bases map to TRBD1. The CDR3 covers 13 residues. Germline loops: CDR1 DFQATT, CDR2 SNEGSKA (reference sequence). After removal of 6 bases from V and 8 bases from J, the junction contained 10 bases not matched to a gene. DNA for the CDR3: TGCAGTGCCTTGGGACAGGGAATCTACGGCTACACCTTC. Translating gives CSALGQGIYGYTF.

The table lists this clonotype with many counts. The CDR3: CASSDVGRRTADGYTF. CDR3 sequence (DNA): TGTGCCAGCAGTGACGTCGGCAGGCGGACCGCCGATGGCTACACCTTC. The chain has TRBV6-4 and TRBJ1-2; no clear D. The V gene's germline CDR1 is MRHNA and CDR2 SNTAGT. This CDR3 region has 16 residues. V was trimmed by 2 bases and J by 6 bases, leaving 19 bases between them.

This clonotype occurred a few times. The V gene is TRBV5-1, the J gene TRBJ2-7; possibly TRBD2 for D (5 bases). The CDR3 runs to 13 residues. The ends were cut back, 6 bases at V and 2 bases at J, with 12 bases in the middle. The germline CDR1 and CDR2 sequences are SGHRS and YFSETQ. The CDR3: CASKLGITYEQYF. The DNA of the CDR3 is TGCGCCAGCAAACTAGGGATAACCTACGAGCAGTACTTC. Based on the CDR3 plus reference TRBV5-1 and TRBJ2-7, the full variable domain is KAGVTQTPRYLIKTRGQQVTLSCSPISGHRSVSWYQQTPGQGLQFLFEYFSETQRNKGNFPGRFSGRQFSNSRSEMNVSTLELGDSALYLCASKLGITYEQYFGPGTRLTVT.

The sample holds many counts of this clonotype. The chain recombines TRBV6-1 with TRBJ1-1, with unresolved D. The CDR3 consists of 10 residues. Germline loops: CDR1 MNHNS, CDR2 SASEGT. Trimming shortened V by 1 base and J by 11 bases, and 5 bases separated the two germline ends. The CDR3 DNA sequence: TGTGCCAGCAGTGAAGGGGTCGCTTTCTTT. Translation gives CASSEGVAFF.

This clonotype came up many times. CDR3 sequence reads: CASSQEGGRSNQPQHF. CDR3 DNA sequence: TGCGCCAGCAGCCAAGAGGGGGGGCGTAGCAATCAGCCCCAGCATTTT. The chain employs TRBV4-1 and TRBJ1-5, with D perhaps TRBD1 (6 bases). The length of the CDR3 is 16 residues. CDR1 is MGHRA, CDR2 YSYEKL, per germline. V was clipped by 0 bases and J by 0 bases, with 9 bases between them.

This clonotype appeared many times. The gene calls are TRBV10-3 and TRBJ1-1; D is uncertain. The V end lost 3 bases, the J end lost 2 bases, and 7 bases lay between the germline ends. Germline values: CDR1 ENHRY, CDR2 SYGVKD. The CDR3 has 13 amino acids. In nucleotides, the CDR3 is TGTGCCATCAGTGAAAACAGTAACACTGAAGCTTTCTTT. Translation: CAISENSNTEAFF.

This clonotype was recorded at least ten times. This chain connects TRBV29-1 to TRBJ2-7; possibly TRBD2 for D (6 bases). The CDR3 consists of 13 residues. CDR1 and CDR2 (germline): SQVTM, ANQGSEA. The germline V and J ends were trimmed by 1 base and 3 bases, with 10 bases remaining between them. The CDR3 DNA sequence: TGCAGCGTTGAAGGCGGGAATATCTACGAGCAGTACTTC. As protein: CSVEGGNIYEQYF.

This clonotype was detected ten times or more. The gene calls are TRBV20-1 and TRBJ2-7, with 12 bases lining up with TRBD2. The length of the CDR3 is 14 residues. CDR1 and CDR2 from the germline V gene are DFQATT and SNEGSKA (reference sequence). Unmatched junction bases numbered 4, after V lost 4 bases and J lost 3 bases. The CDR3 nucleotides read TGCAGTGCTACGCCGGGACTAGCGGGCTACGAGCAGTACTTC. It specifies CSATPGLAGYEQYF.

The V call is TRBV29-1, the J call TRBJ1-2, with D uncertain. Germline loops: CDR1 SQVTM, CDR2 ANQGSEA. Trimming left V 5 bases short and J 7 bases short, with 11 bases between. CDR3 length: 11 amino acids. Here the CDR3 DNA reads TGCAGCGTTTTGGAGGGATCTGGCTACACCTTC. Translation gives CSVLEGSGYTF.

This chain links TRBV28 with TRBJ2-2; TRBD2 aligns across 14 bases. V was pared by 0 bases and J by 7 bases, with 4 bases of the junction left unmatched. There are 17 residues in the CDR3. Germline V CDR1 and CDR2: MDHEN, SYDVKM. The CDR3 sequence is CASSLWAGLAGDGELFF. The CDR3 coding sequence is TGTGCCAGCAGTTTATGGGCGGGACTAGCGGGAGACGGGGAGCTGTTTTTT.

This clonotype occurred a few times. The chain joins TRBV28 to TRBJ1-1, with a weak D call TRBD1 (5 bases). The CDR3 has 17 amino acids. Trimming removed 6 bases at V and 5 bases at J, with 25 bases between. Germline-derived CDR1 and CDR2 are MDHEN and SYDVKM. The CDR3 region has the DNA TGTGCCAGCAGCCGTACGTATAGCGGGAGAGGGGAAACTGAAGCTTTCTTT. As protein: CASSRTYSGRGETEAFF.

This clonotype was counted a single time. This chain connects TRBV6-5 to TRBJ1-5; D not resolved. Germline CDR1 reads MNHEY; CDR2 reads SVGAGI. V was cut by 3 bases and J by 3 bases, with 3 bases left in between. The CDR3 length is 12 residues. The CDR3 reads CASSYVNQPQHF. Here the CDR3 DNA reads TGTGCCAGCAGTTATGTCAATCAGCCCCAGCATTTT.

This clonotype was seen only once. The CDR3 nucleotides are TGCGCCAGCAGCCTAACGGGGACAGCTGAAGCTTTCTTT. As protein: CASSLTGTAEAFF. V and J are TRBV4-1 and TRBJ1-1, with TRBD1 matching 7 bases. Germline lookup yields CDR1 MGHRA and CDR2 YSYEKL. Unmatched junction bases numbered 5, after V lost 4 bases and J lost 6 bases. This CDR3 has 13 residues.

This clonotype was recorded at least ten times. V usage is TRBV7-2 and J usage is TRBJ1-1; no definite D call. The CDR3 loop spans 13 amino acids. V was pared by 6 bases and J by 5 bases, with 13 bases between. Germline CDR1 SGHTA, CDR2 FQGNSA. The CDR3 loop is CASSTPWLTEAFF. The CDR3 DNA sequence: TGTGCCAGCAGTACCCCATGGCTGACTGAAGCTTTCTTT.

This chain connects TRBV20-1 to TRBJ1-5; D perhaps matches TRBD1 (5 bases). Germline V lookup: CDR1 DFQATT, CDR2 SNEGSKA (reference sequence). V was cut by 3 bases and J by 0 bases, with 6 bases left in between. This CDR3 has 13 amino acids. As DNA, the CDR3 is TGCAGTGCTAGGAGGGGTAGCAATCAGCCCCAGCATTTT. It translates to CSARRGSNQPQHF.